The T cell receptor beta chain described here comes from a study of T cells in localized non-small cell lung cancer. The study, taken as a whole, reports: The study linked higher blood T cell density to longer overall survival. In adjacent lung appeared a median around 56 of the top 100 tumor clones.

Only in-frame clones appear in the TCRdb table, and some are missing; sequencing was by immunoSEQ multiplex PCR. The table has tens of thousands of clones, over 85% seen once. A word on this clone: Its antigen is unknown.

This clonotype was obtained from a man aged 40 to 69 with stage I squamous cell lung carcinoma. Sequenced material: peripheral blood, taken before any cancer treatment.

This CDR3 reads CASSGRGAKNIQYF. CDR3 DNA sequence: TGTGCCAGTAGTGGCAGGGGAGCCAAAAACATTCAGTACTTC. This chain joins TRBV19 and TRBJ2-4; a weak D match, TRBD1 (6 bases). Trimming shortened V by 5 bases and J by 0 bases, and 8 bases separated the two germline ends. CDR1 is LNHDA, CDR2 SQIVND, per germline (reference sequence). The CDR3 spans 14 residues.